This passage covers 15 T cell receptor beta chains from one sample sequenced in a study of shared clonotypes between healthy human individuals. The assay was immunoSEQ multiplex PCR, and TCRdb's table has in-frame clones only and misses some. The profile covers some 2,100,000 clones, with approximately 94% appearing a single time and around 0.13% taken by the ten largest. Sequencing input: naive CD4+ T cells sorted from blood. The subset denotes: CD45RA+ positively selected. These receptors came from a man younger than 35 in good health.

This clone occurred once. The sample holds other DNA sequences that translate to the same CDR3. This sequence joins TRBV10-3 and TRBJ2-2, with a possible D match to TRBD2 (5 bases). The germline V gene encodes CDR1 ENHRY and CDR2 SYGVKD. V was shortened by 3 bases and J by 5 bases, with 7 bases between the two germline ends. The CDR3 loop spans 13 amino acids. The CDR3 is CAISESGTGELFF. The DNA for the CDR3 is TGTGCCATCAGTGAATCGGGGACCGGGGAGCTGTTTTTT.

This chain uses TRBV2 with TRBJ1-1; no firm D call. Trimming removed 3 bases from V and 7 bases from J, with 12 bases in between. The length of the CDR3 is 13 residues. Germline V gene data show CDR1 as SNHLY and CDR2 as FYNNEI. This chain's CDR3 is CASSDNQRDEAFF. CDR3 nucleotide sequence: TGTGCCAGCAGTGACAACCAAAGGGATGAAGCTTTCTTT.

The CDR3, as DNA: TGTGCCAGCAGCACCTGGGGGCCAGGGCACGAAGCTTTCTTT. Encoded protein: CASSTWGPGHEAFF. This rearrangement joins TRBV7-9 to TRBJ1-1; tentatively, D is TRBD1 (6 bases). V lost 5 bases and J lost 8, with 18 bases in between. This CDR3 comprises 14 residues. CDR1 is SEHNR, CDR2 FQNEAQ, per germline (reference sequence).

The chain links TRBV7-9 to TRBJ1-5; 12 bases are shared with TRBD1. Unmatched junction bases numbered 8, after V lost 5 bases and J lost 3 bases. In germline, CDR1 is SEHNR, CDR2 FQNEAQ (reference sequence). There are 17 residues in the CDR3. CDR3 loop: CASSPGTGGTYNQPQHF. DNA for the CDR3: TGTGCCAGCAGCCCCGGGACAGGGGGCACCTACAATCAGCCCCAGCATTTT.

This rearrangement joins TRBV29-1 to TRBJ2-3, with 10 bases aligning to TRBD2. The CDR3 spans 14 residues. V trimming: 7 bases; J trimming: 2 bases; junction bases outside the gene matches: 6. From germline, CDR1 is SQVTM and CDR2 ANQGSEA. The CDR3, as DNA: TGCAGCGGATTAGCGGGGGGTCTCACAGATACGCAGTATTTT. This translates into CSGLAGGLTDTQYF.

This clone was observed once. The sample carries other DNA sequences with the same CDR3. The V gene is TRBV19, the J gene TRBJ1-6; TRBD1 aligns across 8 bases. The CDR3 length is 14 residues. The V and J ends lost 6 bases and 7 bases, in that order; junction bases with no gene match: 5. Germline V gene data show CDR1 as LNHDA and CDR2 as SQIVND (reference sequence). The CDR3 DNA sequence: TGTGCCAGTAGGACCGGGACAGGAAATTCACCCCTCCACTTT. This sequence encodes CASRTGTGNSPLHF.

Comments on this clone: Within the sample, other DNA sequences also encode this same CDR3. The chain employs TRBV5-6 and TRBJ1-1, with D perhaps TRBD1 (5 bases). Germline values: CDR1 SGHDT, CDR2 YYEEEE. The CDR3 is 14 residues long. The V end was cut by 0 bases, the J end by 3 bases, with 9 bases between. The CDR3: CASSLAGRYTEAFF. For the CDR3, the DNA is TGTGCCAGCAGCTTGGCGGGGCGATACACTGAAGCTTTCTTT.

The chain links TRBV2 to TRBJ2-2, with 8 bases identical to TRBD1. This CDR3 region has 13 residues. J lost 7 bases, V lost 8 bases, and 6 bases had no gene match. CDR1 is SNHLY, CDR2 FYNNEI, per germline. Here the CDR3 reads CASRDRLIGELFF. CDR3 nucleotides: TGTGCCAGCCGGGACAGGTTAATCGGGGAGCTGTTTTTT.

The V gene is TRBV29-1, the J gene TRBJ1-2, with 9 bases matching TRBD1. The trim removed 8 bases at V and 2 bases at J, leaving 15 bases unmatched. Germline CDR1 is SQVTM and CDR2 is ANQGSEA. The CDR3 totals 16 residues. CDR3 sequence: CSSSTGQGFGNYGYTF. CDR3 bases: TGCAGCTCTTCTACGGGACAGGGTTTCGGGAACTATGGCTACACCTTC.

CDR3 region: CASSRGLSSGNTIYF. Here the CDR3 DNA reads TGCGCCAGCAGCCGAGGACTTAGCTCTGGAAACACCATATATTTT. The chain has TRBV4-1 and TRBJ1-3; D not resolved. The V end was cut by 4 bases, the J end by 0 bases, with 10 bases between. Germline values: CDR1 MGHRA, CDR2 YSYEKL. CDR3 length equals 15 residues.

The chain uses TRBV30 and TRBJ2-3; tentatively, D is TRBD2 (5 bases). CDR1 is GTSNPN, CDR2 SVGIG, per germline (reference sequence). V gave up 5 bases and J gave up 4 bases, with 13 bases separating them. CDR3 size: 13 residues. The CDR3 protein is CAWGVGLADTQYF. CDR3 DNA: TGTGCCTGGGGGGTAGGACTCGCAGATACGCAGTATTTT.

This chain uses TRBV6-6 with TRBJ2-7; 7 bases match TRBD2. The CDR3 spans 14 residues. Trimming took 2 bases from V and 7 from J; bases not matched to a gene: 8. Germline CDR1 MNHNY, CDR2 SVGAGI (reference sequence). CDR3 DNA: TGTGCCAGCAGTTACATCTTTGGGGGGGGTGAGCAGTACTTC. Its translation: CASSYIFGGGEQYF.

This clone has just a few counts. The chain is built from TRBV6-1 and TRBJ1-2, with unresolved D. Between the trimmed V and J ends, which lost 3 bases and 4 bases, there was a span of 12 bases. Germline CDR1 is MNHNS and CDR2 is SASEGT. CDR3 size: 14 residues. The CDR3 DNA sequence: TGTGCCAGCAGTGACCTTACGCCATCCTATGGCTACACCTTC. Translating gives CASSDLTPSYGYTF.

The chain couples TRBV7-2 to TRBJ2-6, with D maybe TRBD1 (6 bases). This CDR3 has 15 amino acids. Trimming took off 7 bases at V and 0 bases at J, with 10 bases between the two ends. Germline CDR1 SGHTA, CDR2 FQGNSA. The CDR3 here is CASNREISGANVLTF. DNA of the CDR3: TGTGCCAGCAACAGGGAAATCTCTGGGGCCAACGTCCTGACTTTC.

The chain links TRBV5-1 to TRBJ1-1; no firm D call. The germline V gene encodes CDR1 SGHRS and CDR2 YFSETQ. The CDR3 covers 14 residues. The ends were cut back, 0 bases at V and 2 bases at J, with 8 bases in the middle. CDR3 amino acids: CASSLGPANTEAFF. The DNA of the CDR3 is TGCGCCAGCAGCTTGGGTCCAGCAAACACTGAAGCTTTCTTT.